Below are 31 T cell receptor beta chains sequenced from a single sample in a study of cytomegalovirus exposure and HLA in healthy donors. 60 Vbeta and 13 Jbeta primers were used in PCR. Repertoires were generated with immunoSEQ multiplex PCR, while TCRdb's copy carries only in-frame clones and drops some. The table records 90,000 to 120,000 clones, around 80% of them present only once. Sequencing was performed on PBMCs. These receptors came from a middle-aged woman in good health and CMV-seronegative.

This clone appeared once. J is TRBJ2-3 and V is TRBV4-3; 7 bases are a match to TRBD2. The CDR3 length is 16 residues. Germline CDR1 is LGHNA and CDR2 is YSLEER. The V and J ends lost 0 bases and 4 bases, in that order; junction bases with no gene match: 7. CDR3 nucleotides: TGCGCCAGCAGCCAAGATATAACTAGCGCGGCAGATACGCAGTATTTT. This translates into CASSQDITSAADTQYF.

This clone was picked up one time. The rearrangement uses TRBV7-2 and TRBJ1-1, with unresolved D. V was shortened by 5 bases and J by 5 bases, with 12 bases between the two germline ends. Germline lookup yields CDR1 SGHTA and CDR2 FQGNSA. The CDR3 consists of 13 residues. CDR3 region: CASSLPTRTEAFF. CDR3 in DNA: TGTGCCAGCAGCCTACCCACCAGGACTGAAGCTTTCTTT.

V and J are TRBV7-8 and TRBJ1-1; no reliable D call. V shed 5 bases and J shed 3 bases, with 16 bases lying between them. Germline values: CDR1 SGHVS, CDR2 FQNEAQ. CDR3 size: 15 residues. DNA for the CDR3: TGTGCCAGCAGCGCCCGCGGGGAGGGCGACACTGAAGCTTTCTTT. The encoded protein is CASSARGEGDTEAFF.

This clone turned up a few times. The chain recombines TRBV19 with TRBJ1-5; D might be TRBD1 (6 bases). The CDR3 covers 16 residues. CDR1 LNHDA and CDR2 SQIVND come from the germline V gene (reference sequence). Trimming stripped 1 base from V and 3 bases from J, with 13 bases between. The CDR3 nucleotides read TGTGCCAGTAGTATAGGAATCGGACAGCACAATCAGCCCCAGCATTTT. It translates to CASSIGIGQHNQPQHF.

The V and J genes are TRBV9 and TRBJ1-4; D is ambiguous. The CDR3 has 13 amino acids. From germline, CDR1 is SGDLS and CDR2 YYNGEE. V lost 1 base to trimming and J lost 7 bases, with 8 bases between them. The CDR3 protein is CASSVSGREKLFF. CDR3 nucleotide sequence: TGTGCCAGCAGCGTATCAGGTCGTGAAAAACTGTTTTTT.

For the CDR3, the DNA is TGTGCCAGCAGCCTCTCTATGCGAGATACGCAGTATTTT. Encoded protein: CASSLSMRDTQYF. The genes are TRBV11-3 and TRBJ2-3; unclear D gene. Trimming shortened V by 5 bases and J by 5 bases, and 11 bases separated the two germline ends. Germline loops: CDR1 SGHNT, CDR2 YENEEA. The CDR3 extends over 13 amino acids.

This chain links TRBV7-6 with TRBJ1-3; 7 bases agree with TRBD1. J was trimmed by 2 bases and V by 5 bases; bases with no gene match: 12. Germline V lookup: CDR1 SGHVS, CDR2 FNYEAQ. The CDR3 has 17 amino acids. The CDR3, as DNA: TGTGCCAGCAGCCCTCGTCCCCTGACAGGGACTGGAAACACCATATATTTT. This encodes CASSPRPLTGTGNTIYF.

The chain links TRBV5-1 to TRBJ2-1, with 7 bases identical to TRBD1. CDR1 is SGHRS, CDR2 YFSETQ, per germline. The junction had 16 bases not matched to a gene; V was cut back by 3 bases and J by 4 bases. CDR3 length: 18 residues. CDR3 amino acids: CASSSRFKQGSPYNEQFF. CDR3 in DNA: TGCGCCAGCAGCTCCAGATTCAAACAGGGGAGCCCTTACAATGAGCAGTTCTTC.

The sample holds a few counts of this clone. The chain carries TRBV27 and TRBJ2-1, with D possibly matching TRBD1 (5 bases). The CDR3 has 15 residues. Looked up from germline, CDR1 is MNHEY and CDR2 is SMNVEV (reference sequence). Trimming cost V 3 bases and J 0 bases, with 9 bases left between them. This chain's CDR3 is CASSFSGISYNEQFF. CDR3 DNA sequence: TGTGCCAGCAGTTTCTCAGGGATCTCCTACAATGAGCAGTTCTTC.

V is TRBV6-6 and J is TRBJ1-2; 10 positions match TRBD1. The CDR3 is made up of 14 amino acids. After removal of 10 bases from V and 7 bases from J, the junction contained 12 bases not matched to a gene. In germline, CDR1 is MNHNY, CDR2 SVGAGI (reference sequence). Here the CDR3 reads CATYNGQGGTGYTF. The CDR3 coding sequence is TGTGCCACCTACAATGGACAGGGGGGGACTGGCTACACCTTC.

The rearrangement joins TRBV6-5 to TRBJ2-2, with a tentative D call TRBD1 (6 bases). Germline assignment: CDR1 MNHEY and CDR2 SVGAGI. V lost 6 bases and J 5 bases, leaving 10 bases between the germline ends. This CDR3 comprises 13 residues. The CDR3 here is CASRIQGTGELFF. The CDR3 DNA follows: TGTGCCAGCAGAATACAGGGAACCGGGGAGCTGTTTTTT.

In its sample, this clone was seen once. The V gene is TRBV29-1, the J gene TRBJ2-2; TRBD2 might be the D (6 bases). Germline CDR1 SQVTM, CDR2 ANQGSEA. V lost 6 bases, J lost 7 bases, and 12 bases lay in between. The CDR3 runs to 12 residues. The CDR3 DNA sequence: TGCAGCGTAGGAGGAGGGAGCGGGGAGCTGTTTTTT. It translates to CSVGGGSGELFF.

This clone occurred a few times. The chain is built from TRBV5-1 and TRBJ1-1, with TRBD1 as a possible D gene (5 bases). Germline V gene lookup returns CDR1 SGHRS and CDR2 YFSETQ. V lost 4 bases to trimming and J lost 0 bases, with 16 bases between them. The CDR3 has 16 residues. The CDR3, as DNA: TGCGCCAGCAGCCCCAACGGCGGGGGATTGAACACTGAAGCTTTCTTT. Protein: CASSPNGGGLNTEAFF.

This rearrangement joins TRBV19 to TRBJ2-1, with D tentatively TRBD2 (7 bases). Trimming pared 10 bases from V and 0 bases from J, leaving 28 bases between. Germline V gene lookup returns CDR1 LNHDA and CDR2 SQIVND (reference sequence). The CDR3 is 19 amino acids. Written as DNA, the CDR3 is TGTGCCACCTACCAGGGGCTAGCGGCCCCCGGGAGCTCCTACAATGAGCAGTTCTTC. Translation gives CATYQGLAAPGSSYNEQFF.

The chain employs TRBV4-3 and TRBJ1-1; tentatively, D is TRBD1 (5 bases). The CDR3 loop spans 15 amino acids. Germline CDR1 is LGHNA and CDR2 is YSLEER. Trimming shortened V by 0 bases and J by 0 bases, and 8 bases separated the two germline ends. The CDR3 loop reads CASSQEQVMNTEAFF. The CDR3 DNA is TGCGCCAGCAGCCAAGAACAGGTCATGAACACTGAAGCTTTCTTT.

V and J are TRBV6-1 and TRBJ2-5, with 8 bases lining up with TRBD2. The CDR3 covers 16 residues. The J segment lost 1 base and the V segment lost 4 bases, leaving 8 bases of the junction unmatched. CDR1 is MNHNS, CDR2 SASEGT, per germline. The CDR3 loop is CASSVAPGGAQETQYF. CDR3 sequence (DNA): TGTGCCAGCAGTGTAGCTCCCGGGGGGGCCCAAGAGACCCAGTACTTC.

In DNA, the CDR3 is TGTGCCAGCAGTCTTACTAGCCGCCCAGATACGCAGTATTTT. Residues: CASSLTSRPDTQYF. This sequence joins TRBV28 and TRBJ2-3; maybe TRBD2 (6 bases). This CDR3 is built from 14 residues. In germline, CDR1 is MDHEN, CDR2 SYDVKM. Between the trimmed V and J ends, which lost 5 bases and 4 bases, there was a span of 13 bases. Full variable domain (remainder filled in from reference TRBV28 and TRBJ2-3): DVKVTQSSRYLVKRTGEKVFLECVQDMDHENMFWYRQDPGLGLRLIYFSYDVKMKEKGDIPEGYSVSREKKERFSLILESASTNQTSMYLCASSLTSRPDTQYFGPGTRLTVL.

The V gene is TRBV27, the J gene TRBJ2-7; TRBD2 agrees at 9 bases. Germline values: CDR1 MNHEY, CDR2 SMNVEV (reference sequence). The CDR3 is 15 residues long. Trimming took 4 bases from V and 2 from J; bases not matched to a gene: 6. The CDR3 sequence: CASSSLAGGTYEQYF. CDR3 DNA: TGTGCCAGCAGTTCACTAGCGGGTGGGACCTACGAGCAGTACTTC.

As to this clone: At one end the junction does not follow the germline gene, possibly because of a read error. The V and J genes are TRBV7-9 and TRBJ1-2, with D perhaps TRBD1 (5 bases). Germline lookup yields CDR1 SEHNR and CDR2 FQNEAQ (reference sequence). This CDR3 spans 13 amino acids. This CDR3 reads CSSSTGGGYGYTF. For the CDR3, the DNA is TGTTCCAGCAGCACGGGGGGGGGTTATGGCTACACCTTC.

This clone was counted a few times. The chain is built from TRBV28 and TRBJ1-1; D not certain. This CDR3 contains 13 residues. Trimming removed 7 bases at V and 1 base at J, with 10 bases between. Germline V gene lookup returns CDR1 MDHEN and CDR2 SYDVKM. CDR3 in DNA: TGTGCCAGCACCCTTCGAGCGAACACTGAAGCTTTCTTT. Amino acids: CASTLRANTEAFF.

Here the CDR3 DNA reads TGTGCCAGCAGCTTAATAAGCGGTAAAGAGACCCAGTACTTC. It encodes CASSLISGKETQYF. The V and J genes are TRBV7-2 and TRBJ2-5; tentatively, D is TRBD2 (5 bases). The germline V gene has CDR1 SGHTA and CDR2 FQGNSA. The CDR3 contains 14 residues. Deletions cut 2 bases from V and 3 bases from J, with 10 bases between.

CDR3 region: CASSFGSPSPVEQFF. The DNA of the CDR3 is TGTGCCAGCAGTTTTGGGAGTCCCTCCCCGGTTGAGCAGTTCTTC. This rearrangement joins TRBV27 to TRBJ2-1; D might be TRBD2 (5 bases). CDR1 MNHEY and CDR2 SMNVEV come from the germline V gene (reference sequence). Deletions cut 3 bases from V and 9 bases from J, with 18 bases between. The CDR3 runs to 15 residues.

The V and J genes are TRBV28 and TRBJ2-5, with 10 bases aligning to TRBD2. The end of the DNA aligns better with TRBJ2-7, so the J call may be wrong. In germline, CDR1 is MDHEN, CDR2 SYDVKM. The CDR3 sequence is 15 residues long. DNA of the CDR3: TGTGCCAGCAGTTTGGGGACTAGCGTCTCCTACGAGCAGTACTTC. Protein sequence: CASSLGTSVSYEQYF.

Remarks on this clone: At the DNA level, this CDR3 is encoded by other sequences in the same sample as well. This sequence joins TRBV28 and TRBJ1-1; 7 bases are shared with TRBD1. The CDR3 sequence is 14 residues long. The V and J ends lost 3 bases and 0 bases, in that order; junction bases with no gene match: 1. Germline CDR1 reads MDHEN; CDR2 reads SYDVKM. The CDR3 is CASSLGQLNTEAFF. The CDR3 DNA sequence: TGTGCCAGCAGTTTGGGACAGCTGAACACTGAAGCTTTCTTT. The complete variable domain, with remaining parts taken from reference TRBV28 and TRBJ1-1, reads DVKVTQSSRYLVKRTGEKVFLECVQDMDHENMFWYRQDPGLGLRLIYFSYDVKMKEKGDIPEGYSVSREKKERFSLILESASTNQTSMYLCASSLGQLNTEAFFGQGTRLTVV.

This clone occurred a few times. The gene calls are TRBV4-3 and TRBJ2-7, with 8 bases matching TRBD1. The junction had 3 bases not matched to a gene; V was cut back by 0 bases and J by 2 bases. This CDR3 contains 15 residues. Germline assignment: CDR1 LGHNA and CDR2 YSLEER. CDR3 region: CASSQEWDRTYEQYF. The CDR3 bases are TGCGCCAGCAGCCAAGAATGGGACAGGACCTACGAGCAGTACTTC.

The sample holds a few counts of this clone. The chain carries TRBV5-1 and TRBJ1-2; the match to TRBD1 covers 12 bases. Germline CDR1 and CDR2: SGHRS and YFSETQ. The CDR3 contains 17 residues. The J segment lost 2 bases and the V segment lost 0 bases, leaving 5 bases of the junction unmatched. CDR3 amino acids: CASSLGDRGRQNYGYTF. In DNA form, the CDR3 reads TGCGCCAGCAGCTTGGGGGACAGGGGGCGGCAAAACTATGGCTACACCTTC.

The rearrangement uses TRBV5-4 and TRBJ1-5, with D perhaps matching TRBD1 (6 bases). CDR3 size: 15 residues. Looked up from germline, CDR1 is SGHNT and CDR2 is YYREEE (reference sequence). The V and J ends lost 10 bases and 2 bases respectively, with 19 bases between them. The DNA of the CDR3 is TGTGCCTACACCAGGGGTTTGGATGGCAATCAGCCCCAGCATTTT. This sequence encodes CAYTRGLDGNQPQHF.

This clone was seen a single time. This chain connects TRBV7-8 to TRBJ1-5; 7 bases map to TRBD1. The V gene end was trimmed by 5 bases and the J gene end by 3 bases; junction bases not matched to a gene: 4. The germline V gene has CDR1 SGHVS and CDR2 FQNEAQ. CDR3 length equals 14 residues. CDR3 coding DNA: TGTGCCAGCAGCCCGACAGGGAACAATCAGCCCCAGCATTTT. Protein product: CASSPTGNNQPQHF.

This clone was picked up a small number of times. The chain combines TRBV5-1 with TRBJ2-7; D remains ambiguous. Germline CDR1 is SGHRS and CDR2 is YFSETQ. The CDR3 loop spans 13 amino acids. Trimming shortened V by 2 bases and J by 7 bases, and 13 bases separated the two germline ends. CDR3 DNA sequence: TGCGCCAGCAGCTTAACAGACCGATCGGAGCAGTACTTC. Its translation: CASSLTDRSEQYF.

This clone was found a few times. The rearrangement joins TRBV29-1 to TRBJ1-3; 8 bases are shared with TRBD1. The V and J ends lost 8 bases and 4 bases, in that order; junction bases with no gene match: 4. The length of the CDR3 is 12 residues. The germline CDR1 and CDR2 sequences are SQVTM and ANQGSEA. The CDR3 nucleotides read TGCAGCCTCCGGGACAGGGGAAACACCATATATTTT. Translating gives CSLRDRGNTIYF.

The V and J genes are TRBV27 and TRBJ1-4; 8 bases are a match to TRBD1. CDR3 length equals 18 residues. With V trimmed by 6 bases and J by 5 bases, 17 bases remained unmatched. Germline V gene data show CDR1 as MNHEY and CDR2 as SMNVEV (reference sequence). The CDR3 here is CASSRDRRPQAGNEKLFF. The CDR3, as DNA: TGTGCCAGCAGCCGGGACAGGCGACCTCAGGCCGGCAATGAAAAACTGTTTTTT.